Given below is one T cell receptor beta chain in context. Assay used: immunoSEQ multiplex PCR; TCRdb lists only in-frame clones, some missing. The repertoire holds about 260,000 clones, with around 88% as singletons. The sample originates from a study of blood T cell repertoires in COVID-19. Sequencing was done on a sample of PBMCs or T cells enriched from blood (not recorded which). The TCR sequence derives from a woman aged 50 to 65 who had recovered from COVID-19.

The CDR3 sequence: CASSKGSGDEQFF. CDR3 in DNA: TGTGCCAGTAGTAAAGGGAGCGGCGATGAGCAGTTCTTC. The V gene is TRBV19, the J gene TRBJ2-1; a possible D gene is TRBD2 (5 bases). CDR1 LNHDA and CDR2 SQIVND come from the germline V gene (reference sequence). The V and J ends lost 4 bases and 8 bases respectively, with 12 bases between them. CDR3 size: 13 residues.